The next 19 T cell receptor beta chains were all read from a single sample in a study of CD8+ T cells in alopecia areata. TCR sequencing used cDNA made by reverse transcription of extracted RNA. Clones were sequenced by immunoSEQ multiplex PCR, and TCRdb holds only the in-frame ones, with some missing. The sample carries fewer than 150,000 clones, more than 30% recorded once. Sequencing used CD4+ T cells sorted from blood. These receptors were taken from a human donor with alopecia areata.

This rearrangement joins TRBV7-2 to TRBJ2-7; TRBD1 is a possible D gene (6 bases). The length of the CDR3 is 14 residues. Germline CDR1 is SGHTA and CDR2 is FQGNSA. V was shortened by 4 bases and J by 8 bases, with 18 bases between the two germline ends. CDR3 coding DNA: TGTGCCAGCAGCTCGACAGGCGGTAGATTAAAGCAGTACTTC. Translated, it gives CASSSTGGRLKQYF.

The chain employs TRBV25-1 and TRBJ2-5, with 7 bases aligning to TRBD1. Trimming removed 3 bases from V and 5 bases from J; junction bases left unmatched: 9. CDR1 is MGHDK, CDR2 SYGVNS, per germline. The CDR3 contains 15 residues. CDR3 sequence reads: CASSDPTGLWETQYF. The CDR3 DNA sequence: TGTGCCAGCAGTGATCCGACAGGGCTCTGGGAGACCCAGTACTTC. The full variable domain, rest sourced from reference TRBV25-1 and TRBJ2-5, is EADIYQTPRYLVIGTGKKITLECSQTMGHDKMYWYQQDPGMELHLIHYSYGVNSTEKGDLSSESTVSRIRTEHFPLTLESARPSHTSQYLCASSDPTGLWETQYFGPGTRLLVL.

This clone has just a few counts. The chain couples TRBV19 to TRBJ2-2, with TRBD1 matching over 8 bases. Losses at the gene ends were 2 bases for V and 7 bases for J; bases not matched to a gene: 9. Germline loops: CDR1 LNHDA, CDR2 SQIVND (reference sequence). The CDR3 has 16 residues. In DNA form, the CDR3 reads TGTGCCAGTAGTATACCCGGGACAGGTTCCCGCGGGGAGCTGTTTTTT. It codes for CASSIPGTGSRGELFF.

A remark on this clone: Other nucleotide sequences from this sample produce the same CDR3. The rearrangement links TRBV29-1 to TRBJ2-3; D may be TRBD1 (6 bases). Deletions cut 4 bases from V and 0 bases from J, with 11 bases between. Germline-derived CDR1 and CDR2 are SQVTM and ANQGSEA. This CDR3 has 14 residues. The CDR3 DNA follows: TGCAGCGTTGCCGGACAGTCCAGCACAGATACGCAGTATTTT. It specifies CSVAGQSSTDTQYF.

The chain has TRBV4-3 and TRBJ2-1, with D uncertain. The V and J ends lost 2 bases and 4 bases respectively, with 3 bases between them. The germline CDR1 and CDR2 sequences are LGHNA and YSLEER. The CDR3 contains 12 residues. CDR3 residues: CASSQQYNEQFF. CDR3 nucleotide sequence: TGCGCCAGCAGCCAACAATACAATGAGCAGTTCTTC.

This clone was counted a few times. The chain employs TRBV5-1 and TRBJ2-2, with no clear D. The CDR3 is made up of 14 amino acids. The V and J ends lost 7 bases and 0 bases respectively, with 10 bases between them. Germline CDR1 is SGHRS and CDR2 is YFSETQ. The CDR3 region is CASVPPTNTGELFF. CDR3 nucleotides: TGCGCCAGCGTTCCACCTACGAACACCGGGGAGCTGTTTTTT.

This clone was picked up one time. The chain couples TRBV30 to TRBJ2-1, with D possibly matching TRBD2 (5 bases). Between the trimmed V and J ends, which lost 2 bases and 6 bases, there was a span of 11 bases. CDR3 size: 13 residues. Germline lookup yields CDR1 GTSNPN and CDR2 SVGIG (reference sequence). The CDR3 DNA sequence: TGTGCCTGGAGTACGGTACGGGGCAATGAGCAGTTCTTC. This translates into CAWSTVRGNEQFF.

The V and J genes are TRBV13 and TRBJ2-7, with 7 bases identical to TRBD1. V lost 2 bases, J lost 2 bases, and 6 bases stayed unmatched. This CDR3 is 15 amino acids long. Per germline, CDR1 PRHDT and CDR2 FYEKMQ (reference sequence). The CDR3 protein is CASSLRQGETYEQYF. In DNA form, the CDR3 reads TGTGCCAGCAGCTTAAGGCAGGGGGAGACCTACGAGCAGTACTTC. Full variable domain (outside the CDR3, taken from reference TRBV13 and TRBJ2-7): AAGVIQSPRHLIKEKRETATLKCYPIPRHDTVYWYQQGPGQDPQFLISFYEKMQSDKGSIPDRFSAQQFSDYHSELNMSSLELGDSALYFCASSLRQGETYEQYFGPGTRLTVT.

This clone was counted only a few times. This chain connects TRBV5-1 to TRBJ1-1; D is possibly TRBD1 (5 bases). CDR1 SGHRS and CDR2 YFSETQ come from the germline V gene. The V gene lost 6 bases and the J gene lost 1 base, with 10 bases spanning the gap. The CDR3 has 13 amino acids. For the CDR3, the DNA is TGCGCCAGCATGAGGCAGGGGAACACTGAAGCTTTCTTT. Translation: CASMRQGNTEAFF.

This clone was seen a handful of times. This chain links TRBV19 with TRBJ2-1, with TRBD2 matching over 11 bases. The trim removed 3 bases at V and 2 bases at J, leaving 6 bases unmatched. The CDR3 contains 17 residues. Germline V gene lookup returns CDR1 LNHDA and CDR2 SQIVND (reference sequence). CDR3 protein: CASSISTLAGAYNEQFF. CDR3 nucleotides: TGTGCCAGTAGTATCTCAACACTAGCGGGAGCCTACAATGAGCAGTTCTTC.

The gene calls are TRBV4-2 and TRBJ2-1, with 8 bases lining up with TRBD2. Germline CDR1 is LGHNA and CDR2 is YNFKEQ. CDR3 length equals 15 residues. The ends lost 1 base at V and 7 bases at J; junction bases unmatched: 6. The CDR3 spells CASSQAAGVGNEQFF. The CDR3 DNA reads TGTGCCAGCAGCCAAGCAGCGGGAGTAGGGAATGAGCAGTTCTTC.

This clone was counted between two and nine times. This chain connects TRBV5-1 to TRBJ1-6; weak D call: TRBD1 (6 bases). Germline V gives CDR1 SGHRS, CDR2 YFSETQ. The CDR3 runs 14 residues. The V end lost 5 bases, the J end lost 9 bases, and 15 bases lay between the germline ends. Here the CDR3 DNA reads TGCGCCAGCAGGCCAGAGGGGGGAGCTTCACCCCTCCACTTT. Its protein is CASRPEGGASPLHF.

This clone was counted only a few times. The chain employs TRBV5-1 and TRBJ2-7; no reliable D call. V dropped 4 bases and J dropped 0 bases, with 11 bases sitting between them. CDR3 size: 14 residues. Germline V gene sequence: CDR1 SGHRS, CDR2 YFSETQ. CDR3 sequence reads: CASSPTEISYEQYF. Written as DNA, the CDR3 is TGCGCCAGCAGCCCTACAGAAATCTCCTACGAGCAGTACTTC.

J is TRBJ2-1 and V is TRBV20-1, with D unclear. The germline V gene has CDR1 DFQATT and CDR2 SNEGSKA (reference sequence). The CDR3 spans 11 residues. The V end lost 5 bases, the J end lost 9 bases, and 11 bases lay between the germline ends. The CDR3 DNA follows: TGCAGTGCTCCTAGGTTTGGTGAGCAGTTCTTC. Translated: CSAPRFGEQFF.

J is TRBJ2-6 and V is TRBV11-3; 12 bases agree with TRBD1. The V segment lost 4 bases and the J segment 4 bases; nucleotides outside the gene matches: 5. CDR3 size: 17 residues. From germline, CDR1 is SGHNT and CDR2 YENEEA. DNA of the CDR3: TGTGCCAGCAGCTCGGGACAGGGGGCGGGAGGGGCCAACGTCCTGACTTTC. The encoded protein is CASSSGQGAGGANVLTF.

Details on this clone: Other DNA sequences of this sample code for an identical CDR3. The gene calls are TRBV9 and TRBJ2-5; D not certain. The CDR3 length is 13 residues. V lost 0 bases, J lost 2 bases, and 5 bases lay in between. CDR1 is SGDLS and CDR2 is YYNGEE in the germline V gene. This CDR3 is CASSVDLQETQYF. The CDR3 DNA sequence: TGTGCCAGCAGCGTAGATCTTCAAGAGACCCAGTACTTC.

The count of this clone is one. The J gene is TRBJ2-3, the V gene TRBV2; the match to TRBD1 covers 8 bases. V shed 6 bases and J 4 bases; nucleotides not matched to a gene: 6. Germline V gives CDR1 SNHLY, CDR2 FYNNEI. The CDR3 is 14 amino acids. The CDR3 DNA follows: TGTGCCAGCAGCTGGACAGGGAGCGCAGATACGCAGTATTTT. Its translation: CASSWTGSADTQYF. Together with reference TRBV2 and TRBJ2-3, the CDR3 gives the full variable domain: EPEVTQTPSHQVTQMGQEVILRCVPISNHLYFYWYRQILGQKVEFLVSFYNNEISEKSEIFDDQFSVERPDGSNFTLKIRSTKLEDSAMYFCASSWTGSADTQYFGPGTRLTVL.

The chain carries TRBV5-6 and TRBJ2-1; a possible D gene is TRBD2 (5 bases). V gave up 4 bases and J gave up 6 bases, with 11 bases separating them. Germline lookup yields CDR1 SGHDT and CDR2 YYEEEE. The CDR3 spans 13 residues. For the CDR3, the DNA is TGTGCCAGCAGCCCAGTCGGAGGCAATGAGCAGTTCTTC. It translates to CASSPVGGNEQFF. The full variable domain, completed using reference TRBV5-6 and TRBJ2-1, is DAGVTQSPTHLIKTRGQQVTLRCSPKSGHDTVSWYQQALGQGPQFIFQYYEEEERQRGNFPDRFSGHQFPNYSSELNVNALLLGDSALYLCASSPVGGNEQFFGPGTRLTVL.

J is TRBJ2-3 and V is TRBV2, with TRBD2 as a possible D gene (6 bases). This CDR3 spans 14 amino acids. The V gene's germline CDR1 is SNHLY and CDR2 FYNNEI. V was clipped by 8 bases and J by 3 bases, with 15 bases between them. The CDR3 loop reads CASVRRGRTDTQYF. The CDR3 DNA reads TGTGCCAGCGTCCGGAGGGGCCGTACAGATACGCAGTATTTT.